This TCR beta chain was recovered during a study of blood T cell repertoires in COVID-19. This CDR3 is 12 amino acids long. Trimming shortened V by 5 bases and J by 1 base, and 6 bases separated the two germline ends. Looked up from germline, CDR1 is SGHNT and CDR2 is YYREEE (reference sequence). TCRdb's table, derived via immunoSEQ multiplex PCR, lists solely in-frame clones and lacks some. The table has over 150,000 clones, about 85% seen once. The chain recombines TRBV5-4 with TRBJ1-1; D possibly corresponds to TRBD1 (5 bases). Material for sequencing was peripheral blood. This clonotype originated in a woman aged 55-70 years with COVID-19, enrolled during active disease. This CDR3 reads CASRTANTEAFF. The CDR3 DNA reads TGTGCCAGCAGGACAGCGAACACTGAAGCTTTCTTT.